The 15 T cell receptor beta chains below all came from one sample that was sequenced in a study of regulatory T cells in long-lasting Graves disease. Time point described: newly diagnosed GD, antithyroid drugs for less than 3 months. The TCR library was made from RNA extracted from PBMCs. Both iRepertoire HTBI primers and Arm-PCR of CDR3 regions were used to build the TCR beta libraries. MiXCR, applied by TCRdb to the multiplex PCR reads, yields one record per CDR3 protein. The repertoire holds roughly 350,000 distinct CDR3 sequences, roughly 17% seen once, with 20% in the top ten. This sample was shared with a second study, whose subject was T cells in Graves' hyperthyroidism and ophthalmopathy.

Sequencing used peripheral blood mononuclear cells (PBMCs), obtained at new diagnosis, from a patient treated with antithyroid drugs. These receptors originate from a woman under 30 with Graves disease.

The V call is TRBV27, the J call TRBJ1-3; D not resolved. There are 18 residues in the CDR3. V was clipped by 1 base and J by 0 bases, with 16 bases between them. The germline gives CDR1 MNHEY, CDR2 SMNVEV (reference sequence). CDR3 region: CASSLFDLGSHSGNTIYF. The CDR3 coding sequence is TGTGCCAGCAGTTTATTTGATTTGGGGTCCCACTCTGGAAACACCATATATTTT.

This clonotype was detected many times. V and J are TRBV6-1 and TRBJ1-1; D call uncertain. The CDR3 covers 16 residues. Trimming left V 7 bases short and J 6 bases short, with 24 bases between. Germline V CDR1 and CDR2: MNHNS, SASEGT. CDR3 amino acids: CASTSLPLGFIAEAFF. The CDR3 nucleotides read TGTGCCAGCACTTCCCTCCCCCTGGGGTTTATCGCTGAAGCTTTCTTT.

This clonotype was observed at least ten times. V gene TRBV6-1 combines with J gene TRBJ2-5; 7 nucleotides match TRBD1. The ends lost 5 bases at V and 1 base at J; junction bases unmatched: 13. There are 17 residues in the CDR3. Germline V gene sequence: CDR1 MNHNS, CDR2 SASEGT. The CDR3 DNA sequence: TGTGCCAGCAGTCCCTACGGGACAGATAAGATCCAAGAGACCCAGTACTTC. Its protein product is CASSPYGTDKIQETQYF.

This clonotype was observed many times. The J gene is TRBJ2-5, the V gene TRBV10-3, with D possibly called TRBD1 or TRBD2 (5 bases each). CDR1 ENHRY and CDR2 SYGVKD come from the germline V gene. This CDR3 has 14 amino acids. Trimming removed 6 bases at V and 2 bases at J, with 13 bases between. The DNA of the CDR3 is TGTGCCATCAGACCACGGGGACCACAAGAGACCCAGTACTTC. Translated: CAIRPRGPQETQYF.

This clonotype was picked up many times. The chain links TRBV28 to TRBJ2-4; D may be TRBD2 (5 bases). CDR3 length: 14 residues. Per the germline V gene, CDR1 is MDHEN and CDR2 is SYDVKM. Deletions cut 5 bases from V and 4 bases from J, with 12 bases between. The CDR3 DNA is TGTGCCAGCAGTAATAACGGCGGGAAAAACATTCAGTACTTC. Residues: CASSNNGGKNIQYF.

This clonotype was detected many times. The J gene is TRBJ2-1, the V gene TRBV13, with 13 bases fitting TRBD2. The trim removed 5 bases at V and 8 bases at J, leaving 12 bases unmatched. CDR3 length: 17 amino acids. Per the germline V gene, CDR1 is PRHDT and CDR2 is FYEKMQ (reference sequence). CDR3 loop: CASSHSSLAGGMDEQFF. DNA of the CDR3: TGTGCCAGCAGCCATTCCTCACTAGCGGGGGGGATGGATGAGCAGTTCTTC.

V usage is TRBV2 and J usage is TRBJ2-7; 13 positions match TRBD2. This CDR3 has 15 residues. Trimming removed 5 bases from V and 3 bases from J; junction bases left unmatched: 4. CDR1 and CDR2 (germline): SNHLY, FYNNEI. The CDR3 loop reads CASSTGTSGNYEQYF. The CDR3 nucleotides read TGTGCCAGCAGTACCGGGACTAGCGGGAACTACGAGCAGTACTTC.

To note about this clonotype: This may come from a read error, since a much larger clone is one base off. The CDR3 carries no conserved terminal phenylalanine or tryptophan, so it likely arises from a read error. The V call is TRBV6-5, the J call TRBJ2-7; D is unresolved. The ends were cut back, 2 bases at V and 2 bases at J, with 10 bases in the middle. Germline V gene data show CDR1 as MNHEY and CDR2 as SVGAGI. The CDR3 extends over 14 amino acids. CDR3 in amino acids: CASSYAVQTYEQYL. The CDR3 bases are TGTGCCAGCAGTTACGCAGTCCAGACCTACGAGCAGTACCTC.

The chain employs TRBV5-1 and TRBJ2-7; no reliable D call. V dropped 2 bases and J dropped 2 bases, with 11 bases sitting between them. Germline loops: CDR1 SGHRS, CDR2 YFSETQ. The CDR3 has 14 residues. The CDR3 sequence is CASSFGQHPYEQYF. The CDR3 DNA reads TGCGCCAGCAGCTTTGGCCAGCATCCCTACGAGCAGTACTTC.

V and J are TRBV6-5 and TRBJ1-3, with 7 nucleotides matching TRBD1. In germline, CDR1 is MNHEY, CDR2 SVGAGI. The CDR3 is 18 amino acids. Trimming took 5 bases from V and 2 from J; bases not matched to a gene: 15. CDR3 residues: CASSILYGQAAAGNTIYF. The CDR3 DNA sequence: TGTGCCAGCAGTATACTCTATGGACAGGCGGCCGCTGGAAACACCATATATTTT.

The rearrangement links TRBV5-6 to TRBJ2-3, with 7 positions matching TRBD2. The J segment lost 4 bases and the V segment lost 6 bases, leaving 8 bases of the junction unmatched. Germline loops: CDR1 SGHDT, CDR2 YYEEEE. The CDR3 loop spans 14 amino acids. Here the CDR3 reads CASTERGGADTQYF. The CDR3 DNA is TGTGCCAGCACGGAGCGGGGCGGGGCAGATACGCAGTATTTT.

This clonotype showed up many times. At one boundary the junction diverges from the germline segment, which might be a read error. The gene calls are TRBV29-1 and TRBJ2-7, with D possibly matching TRBD1 (6 bases). The germline CDR1 and CDR2 sequences are SQVTM and ANQGSEA. The length of the CDR3 is 13 residues. CDR3 sequence: CSVEKGVSTGQSF. CDR3 bases: TGCAGCGTTGAAAAAGGTGTTAGCACGGGACAAAGCTTC.

This clonotype occurred many times. The chain is built from TRBV11-2 and TRBJ2-7; 7 bases map to TRBD1. The ends lost 6 bases at V and 3 bases at J; junction bases unmatched: 14. The CDR3 totals 16 residues. The germline gives CDR1 SGHAT, CDR2 FQNNGV. The CDR3 DNA is TGTGCCAGCAGTATTATGACAGGGCGCCCGATCTACGAGCAGTACTTC. Translation gives CASSIMTGRPIYEQYF.

This clonotype was recorded many times. This chain uses TRBV6-2 or TRBV6-3 with TRBJ2-5; the D gene is possibly TRBD2 (5 bases). The CDR3 runs 14 residues. CDR1 is MNHEY and CDR2 is SVGEGT in the germline V gene. The V gene lost 6 bases and the J gene lost 3 bases, with 14 bases spanning the gap. The CDR3 nucleotides are TGTGCCAGCAGCAACCCGAGCGGCGAAGAGACCCAGTACTTC. The encoded protein is CASSNPSGEETQYF.

At least ten counts were recorded for this clonotype. The V gene is TRBV3-1, the J gene TRBJ2-7, with 11 bases lining up with TRBD2. CDR3 length: 17 amino acids. Germline values: CDR1 LGHDT, CDR2 YNNKEL (reference sequence). Trimming at V came to 2 bases and at J to 5 bases, leaving 11 bases not matched to a gene. The CDR3 region is CASSQRIASGRLDEQYF. As DNA, the CDR3 is TGTGCCAGCAGCCAAAGGATTGCTAGCGGGAGGTTGGACGAGCAGTACTTC.